This is a list of T cell receptor beta chains from one sample in a study of identical twins. Via MiXCR, TCRdb re-called the 5' RACE reads, giving one row per CDR3 protein. The sample includes around 300,000 distinct CDR3 sequences, about 8% of them seen just once. These data also formed part of another study, on yellow fever vaccine responses in identical twins.

Sequencing was performed on memory (CD45RO+) T cells sorted from blood. These receptors were collected from a woman aged 18-30 years in good health. CDR3s include the opening cysteine and the closing phenylalanine or tryptophan.

>TRBJ2-2|TRBV6-1
CASSGGDTGELFF
>TRBJ1-1|TRBV29-1
CSVEGWGRGEAFF
>TRBJ2-1|TRBV12-3/TRBV12-4
CASMKLAGNEQFF
>TRBJ2-3|TRBV7-2
CASSFRAAGTDTQYF
>TRBJ2-1|TRBV6-1
CASSQLGGANEQFF
>TRBJ2-3|TRBV6-4
CASSELAGSTDTQYF
>TRBJ2-5|TRBV7-9
CASSFSGGPKETQYF
>TRBJ1-4|TRBV10-2
CASSESHSNNEKLFF
>TRBJ2-3|TRBV7-3
CASSLGLKGDTQYF
>TRBJ1-1|TRBV7-9
CASSFSGGNTEAFF
>TRBJ1-2|TRBV7-8
CASSKRDRDSGYTF
>TRBJ1-1|TRBV7-9
CASTSGVTEAFF
>TRBJ2-7|TRBV27
CASSPRDSGKYEQYF
>TRBJ2-3|TRBV2
CASSVSLQGLTDTQYF
>TRBJ2-5|TRBV9
CASSVAPQETQYF
>TRBJ2-3|TRBV20-1
CSARLGTSASSTDTQYF
>TRBJ2-5|TRBV7-9
CASSLRTVQETQYF
>TRBJ1-5|TRBV4-2
CASSQEPGGGNQPQHF
>TRBJ2-1|TRBV29-1
CSVRGLAGGVYEQFF
>TRBJ2-1|TRBV6-1
CASSEVGRNNEQFF
>TRBJ2-5|TRBV9
CASSLQWGSGETQYF
>TRBJ2-7|TRBV29-1
CSVEGRRYEQYF
>TRBJ2-1|TRBV5-1
CASSLEGQGAGEQFF
>TRBJ1-1|TRBV6-1
CASSLREQNTEAFF
>TRBJ2-7|TRBV7-2
CASSLLRADLLYEQYF